This entry features one T cell receptor beta chain sequence. Deletions cut 6 bases from V and 0 bases from J, with 13 bases between. The germline V gene has CDR1 LGHNT and CDR2 FRNRAP. The CDR3 runs to 15 residues. These data are taken from a study of blood T cell repertoires in COVID-19. At the level of the study: Whether acute or convalescent, the COVID-19 samples came from the United States, Italy and Spain.

Sequencing used immunoSEQ multiplex PCR; TCRdb keeps in-frame clones, though not all of them. The sample records 110,000 or so clones, approximately 87% being singletons. This sequence joins TRBV12-5 and TRBJ2-3; D gene uncertain. Material for sequencing was peripheral blood. This receptor was identified in a woman in her forties or fifties with acute or convalescent COVID-19. This CDR3 reads CASGSSSVSTDTQYF. The DNA for the CDR3 is TGTGCTAGTGGAAGCTCAAGTGTTAGCACAGATACGCAGTATTTT.